This entry lists 27 T cell receptor beta chains sequenced from one sample in a study of CD8 T cells in ankylosing spondylitis. From the 5' RACE reads, TCRdb called clonotypes with MiXCR, one entry per CDR3 protein. The table shows under 150,000 distinct CDR3 sequences, with around 15% occurring only once. The sample was blood, either unsorted or a sorted T cell fraction (not recorded which). All receptors derive from a female donor with ankylosing spondylitis or in good health (not recorded which).

This clonotype was found many times. V is TRBV20-1 and J is TRBJ1-1; 8 nucleotides match TRBD1. Trimming took 6 bases from V and 6 from J; bases not matched to a gene: 9. The V gene's germline CDR1 is DFQATT and CDR2 SNEGSKA (reference sequence). This CDR3 is 13 amino acids long. The CDR3 sequence: CSASTGVLAEAFF. The CDR3 DNA follows: TGCAGTGCCTCGACAGGGGTTTTAGCTGAAGCTTTCTTT.

This clonotype has a count of ten or more. The CDR3 DNA sequence: TGTGCCAGCAGCCTCCCCGACAGCTCCCTGTACAATGAGCAGTTCTTC. This sequence encodes CASSLPDSSLYNEQFF. The chain couples TRBV14 to TRBJ2-1, with D perhaps TRBD1 (5 bases). This CDR3 spans 16 amino acids. The germline V and J ends were trimmed by 4 bases and 4 bases, with 17 bases remaining between them. The germline gives CDR1 SGHDN, CDR2 FVKESK.

This chain joins TRBV4-2 and TRBJ2-1; 7 nucleotides line up with TRBD2. Germline V gives CDR1 LGHNA, CDR2 YNFKEQ. V gave up 5 bases and J gave up 0 bases; unmatched junction bases: 4. The CDR3 has 15 residues. CDR3 sequence reads: CASSTQRDSYNEQFF. In nucleotides, the CDR3 is TGTGCCAGCAGCACCCAGCGGGACTCCTACAATGAGCAGTTCTTC.

The chain has TRBV3-1 and TRBJ1-3, with D possibly being TRBD1 (5 bases). Germline lookup yields CDR1 LGHDT and CDR2 YNNKEL (reference sequence). V lost 3 bases to trimming and J lost 2 bases, with 8 bases between them. The CDR3 spans 14 residues. The chain's CDR3 is CASSHREAGNTIYF. CDR3 sequence (DNA): TGTGCCAGCAGCCACAGGGAAGCTGGAAACACCATATATTTT.

This clonotype showed up many times. This chain joins TRBV20-1 and TRBJ1-1; no clear D. The CDR3 consists of 13 residues. The V gene lost 0 bases and the J gene lost 6 bases, with 11 bases spanning the gap. Germline-derived CDR1 and CDR2 are DFQATT and SNEGSKA (reference sequence). The CDR3 sequence: CSARELSFAEAFF. CDR3 bases: TGCAGTGCTAGAGAATTGTCCTTCGCTGAAGCTTTCTTT.

On this clonotype: A much larger clone lies one base from this, so it may be a read error. The V and J genes are TRBV12-3 or TRBV12-4 and TRBJ1-1; 8 bases fit TRBD1. The V and J ends lost 5 bases and 4 bases, in that order; junction bases with no gene match: 12. This CDR3 contains 16 residues. The CDR3 DNA follows: TGTGCCAGCAGTCCCGTGACAGGGGTGTTGGGCACTGAAGCTTTCTTT. It is translated as CASSPVTGVLGTEAFF.

This clonotype was seen a few times. This chain connects TRBV2 to TRBJ2-5; D perhaps matches TRBD1 (6 bases). Germline V gene data show CDR1 as SNHLY and CDR2 as FYNNEI. The CDR3 runs 15 residues. V lost 3 bases and J 7 bases, leaving 18 bases between the germline ends. CDR3 coding DNA: TGTGCCAGCAGTGAGATCCTAACGGAAGGGGGGACCCAGTACTTC. This codes for CASSEILTEGGTQYF.

The chain joins TRBV5-1 to TRBJ1-2; 9 bases are a match to TRBD1. Per germline, CDR1 SGHRS and CDR2 YFSETQ. After removal of 1 base from V and 6 bases from J, the junction contained 1 base not matched to a gene. The CDR3 contains 13 residues. CDR3: CASSLRTGDGYTF. Here the CDR3 DNA reads TGCGCCAGCAGCTTGCGGACAGGGGATGGCTACACCTTC.

This clonotype has at least ten counts. The CDR3 sequence: CASSPGLAPYEQYF. CDR3 bases: TGTGCCAGCAGCCCGGGACTAGCCCCGTACGAGCAGTACTTC. The chain uses TRBV7-9 and TRBJ2-7, with 9 bases fitting TRBD2. The V gene's germline CDR1 is SEHNR and CDR2 FQNEAQ (reference sequence). The V gene end was trimmed by 5 bases and the J gene end by 4 bases; junction bases not matched to a gene: 6. This CDR3 has 14 amino acids.

This clonotype was found many times. V usage is TRBV29-1 and J usage is TRBJ2-3; D may be TRBD2 (5 bases). This CDR3 has 12 residues. Trimming stripped 7 bases from V and 6 bases from J, with 14 bases between. CDR1 and CDR2 (germline): SQVTM, ANQGSEA. In DNA form, the CDR3 reads TGCAGCGCAAAGAGCCAGCGGGATACGCAGTATTTT. Its translation is CSAKSQRDTQYF.

There are a few counts of this clonotype. This rearrangement joins TRBV20-1 to TRBJ1-2, with TRBD1 matching over 8 bases. Germline trimming cut 4 bases from V and 4 bases from J; bases unmatched to any gene: 5. Germline CDR1 DFQATT, CDR2 SNEGSKA (reference sequence). This CDR3 spans 13 amino acids. The CDR3 is CSAIHQGAYGYTF. The CDR3, as DNA: TGCAGTGCTATTCACCAGGGGGCCTATGGCTACACCTTC.

This clonotype was detected many times. The chain carries TRBV14 and TRBJ2-7, with D hard to call. V was trimmed by 1 base and J by 3 bases, leaving 7 bases between them. The germline V gene has CDR1 SGHDN and CDR2 FVKESK. This CDR3 is built from 13 residues. CDR3 coding DNA: TGTGCCAGCAGCCAAGGTCTTTACTACGAGCAGTACTTC. It is translated as CASSQGLYYEQYF.

This clonotype was seen at least ten times. V and J are TRBV7-2 and TRBJ2-1, with D perhaps TRBD2 (5 bases). This CDR3 is 15 amino acids long. V dropped 7 bases and J dropped 6 bases, with 19 bases sitting between them. CDR1 is SGHTA and CDR2 is FQGNSA in the germline V gene. The CDR3: CASNLEATTANEQFF. CDR3 sequence (DNA): TGTGCCAGCAACCTAGAGGCGACTACGGCCAATGAGCAGTTCTTC.

This clonotype came up a few times. The chain joins TRBV6-1 to TRBJ1-5, with D possibly matching TRBD1 (5 bases). Looked up from germline, CDR1 is MNHNS and CDR2 is SASEGT. The V and J ends lost 7 bases and 2 bases respectively, with 12 bases between them. The CDR3 is 14 residues long. The CDR3 sequence is CASNESGGNQPQHF. Here the CDR3 DNA reads TGTGCCAGCAATGAGTCGGGGGGCAATCAGCCCCAGCATTTT.

The chain couples TRBV5-6 to TRBJ2-7; 10 bases are shared with TRBD1. Germline lookup yields CDR1 SGHDT and CDR2 YYEEEE. This CDR3 is 17 amino acids long. V dropped 1 base and J dropped 3; count of bases not matched to a gene: 10. CDR3 coding DNA: TGTGCCAGCAGCTTGTCGGGACAGGGGCCCCACTTCTACGAGCAGTACTTC. Its translation is CASSLSGQGPHFYEQYF. Looking up the rest from reference TRBV5-6 and TRBJ2-7 gives the full variable domain: DAGVTQSPTHLIKTRGQQVTLRCSPKSGHDTVSWYQQALGQGPQFIFQYYEEEERQRGNFPDRFSGHQFPNYSSELNVNALLLGDSALYLCASSLSGQGPHFYEQYFGPGTRLTVT.

The chain combines TRBV6-2 or TRBV6-3 with TRBJ2-1; TRBD2 matches at 15 bases. V lost 6 bases and J lost 8; bases outside the gene matches: 8. Looked up from germline, CDR1 is MNHEY and CDR2 is SVGEGT. This CDR3 spans 16 amino acids. CDR3 region: CASRRRTSGRGDEQFF. The CDR3, as DNA: TGTGCCAGCAGACGTAGGACTAGCGGGAGGGGGGATGAGCAGTTCTTC.

This clonotype was observed many times. The gene calls are TRBV10-2 and TRBJ2-7; no definite D call. Deletions cut 8 bases from V and 3 bases from J, with 11 bases between. The CDR3 totals 12 residues. CDR1 WSHSY and CDR2 SAAADI come from the germline V gene. The CDR3 sequence: CASARMNYEQYF. In DNA, the CDR3 is TGCGCCAGCGCTAGGATGAACTACGAGCAGTACTTC.

This clonotype was picked up a small number of times. The chain uses TRBV7-3 and TRBJ2-7; TRBD1 aligns across 7 bases. This CDR3 is 13 amino acids long. CDR1 and CDR2 (germline): SGHTA, FQGTGA. The V gene end was trimmed by 6 bases and the J gene end by 2 bases; junction bases not matched to a gene: 4. The CDR3 bases are TGTGCCAGCAGAACAGGGGTCACCTACGAGCAGTACTTC. Its translation is CASRTGVTYEQYF.

This clonotype was counted only a few times. The chain joins TRBV2 to TRBJ1-3; no definite D call. Germline V gene lookup returns CDR1 SNHLY and CDR2 FYNNEI. V was cut by 8 bases and J by 0 bases, with 11 bases left in between. The CDR3 consists of 14 residues. The CDR3 bases are TGTGCCAGCGTGAGGGCCCCCTCTGGAAACACCATATATTTT. Encoded protein: CASVRAPSGNTIYF.

Many counts were recorded for this clonotype. The genes are TRBV3-1 and TRBJ2-1, with TRBD2 identical over 8 bases. CDR1 is LGHDT and CDR2 is YNNKEL in the germline V gene (reference sequence). The V and J ends lost 1 base and 5 bases, in that order; junction bases with no gene match: 4. The CDR3 length is 15 residues. The CDR3 region has the DNA TGTGCCAGCAGCCAAGCGGGAGGGAAGAACAATGAGCAGTTCTTC. Amino acid sequence: CASSQAGGKNNEQFF.

The V gene is TRBV9, the J gene TRBJ2-1; 10 bases fit TRBD1. V lost 3 bases, J lost 7 bases, and 13 bases stayed unmatched. The CDR3 sequence is 17 residues long. CDR1 is SGDLS, CDR2 YYNGEE, per germline. The CDR3 spells CASSAGQGKTMGNEQFF. The CDR3 DNA follows: TGTGCCAGCAGCGCGGGACAGGGGAAAACCATGGGGAATGAGCAGTTCTTC. The full variable domain, in which reference TRBV9 and TRBJ2-1 provide the parts outside the CDR3, is DSGVTQTPKHLITATGQRVTLRCSPRSGDLSVYWYQQSLDQGLQFLIQYYNGEERAKGNILERFSAQQFPDLHSELNLSSLELGDSALYFCASSAGQGKTMGNEQFFGPGTRLTVL.

To note about this clonotype: A much more abundant neighbour one base away suggests this may be a read error. This chain connects TRBV7-3 to TRBJ2-3; D possibly corresponds to TRBD1 (5 bases). There are 13 residues in the CDR3. Germline CDR1 SGHTA, CDR2 FQGTGA. DNA of the CDR3: TGTGCCAGCAGCTACCAGGGCGGAGATGCGCAGTATTTT. It is translated as CASSYQGGDAQYF.

This clonotype was seen a handful of times. This chain uses TRBV21-1 with TRBJ1-3. TRBV21-1 represents a pseudogene. There are 13 residues in the CDR3. The CDR3 coding sequence is TGTGCCAGCACATCTTTGAGGGTAAACACCATATATTTT. Protein product: CASTSLRVNTIYF.

This clonotype was counted at least ten times. V is TRBV4-1 and J is TRBJ2-3, with unresolved D. The CDR3 has 17 residues. The V end was cut by 1 base, the J end by 0 bases, with 14 bases between. Looked up from germline, CDR1 is MGHRA and CDR2 is YSYEKL. The CDR3 sequence: CASSQGWRLPSTDTQYF. CDR3 bases: TGCGCCAGCAGCCAAGGATGGCGGTTACCGAGCACAGATACGCAGTATTTT.

A few counts support this clonotype. This chain uses TRBV7-3 with TRBJ2-2; D might be TRBD2 (6 bases). This CDR3 contains 14 residues. V was shortened by 4 bases and J by 13 bases, with 19 bases between the two germline ends. Germline V gene sequence: CDR1 SGHTA, CDR2 FQGTGA. CDR3 region: CASSSSAGGSGLFF. The CDR3 DNA reads TGTGCCAGCAGCTCCTCGGCCGGGGGTTCCGGGCTGTTTTTT.

The chain's CDR3 is CASGGGQMHEQYF. Here the CDR3 DNA reads TGTGCCAGCGGCGGGGGACAGATGCACGAGCAGTACTTC. The V and J genes are TRBV19 and TRBJ2-7; D is perhaps TRBD1 or TRBD2 (7 bases each). CDR3 length: 13 amino acids. The V gene's germline CDR1 is LNHDA and CDR2 SQIVND (reference sequence). Trimming pared 9 bases from V and 5 bases from J, leaving 17 bases between.

For this clonotype: Just one base apart from a much larger clone, this may be a read error. This chain uses TRBV4-2 with TRBJ2-4; D may correspond to TRBD1 or TRBD2 (5 bases each). Germline CDR1 LGHNA, CDR2 YNFKEQ. The CDR3 totals 16 residues. The CDR3 here is CASSPSGLEAKNIRYF. CDR3 coding DNA: TGTGCCAGCAGCCCATCAGGGTTGGAGGCCAAAAACATTCGGTACTTC.